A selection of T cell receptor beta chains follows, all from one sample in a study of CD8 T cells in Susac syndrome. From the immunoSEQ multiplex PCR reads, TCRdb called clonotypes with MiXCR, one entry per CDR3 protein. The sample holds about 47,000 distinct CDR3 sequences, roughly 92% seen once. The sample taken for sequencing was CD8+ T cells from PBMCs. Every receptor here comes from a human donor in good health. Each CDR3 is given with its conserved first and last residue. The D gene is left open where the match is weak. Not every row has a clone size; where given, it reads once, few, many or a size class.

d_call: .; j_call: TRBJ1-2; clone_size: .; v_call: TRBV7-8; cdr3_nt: TGTGCCAGCAGCCCCCTGGTGAGGGCGGATGGCTACACCTTC; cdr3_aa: CASSPLVRADGYTF
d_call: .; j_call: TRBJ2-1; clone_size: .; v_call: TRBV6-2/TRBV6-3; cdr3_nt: TGTGCCAGCACCGTAGGGGCAGCGTTATACAATGAGCAGTTCTTC; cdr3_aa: CASTVGAALYNEQFF
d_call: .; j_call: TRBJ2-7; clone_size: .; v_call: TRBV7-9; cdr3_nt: TGTGCCAGCAGCTTAGGGGGCAGGGCCACCTACGAGCAGTACTTC; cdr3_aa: CASSLGGRATYEQYF
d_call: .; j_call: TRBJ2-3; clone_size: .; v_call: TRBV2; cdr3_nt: TGTGCCAGCAGCGCATATGGGGTCCCGGGCGATACGCAGTATTTT; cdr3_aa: CASSAYGVPGDTQYF
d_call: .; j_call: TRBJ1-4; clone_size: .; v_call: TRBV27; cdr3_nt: TGTGCCAGCAGTTTCCACTTGGGGGCTAATGAAAAACTGTTTTTT; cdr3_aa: CASSFHLGANEKLFF
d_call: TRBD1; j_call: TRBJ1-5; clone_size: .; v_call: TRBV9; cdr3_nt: TGTGCCAGCAGCGCAACAGGGGACAATCAGCCCCAGCATTTT; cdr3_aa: CASSATGDNQPQHF
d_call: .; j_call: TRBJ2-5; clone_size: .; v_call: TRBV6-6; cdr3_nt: TGTGCCGCTCAAACAGGTCTTGTCGTTCAAGAGACCCAGTACTTC; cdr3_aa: CAAQTGLVVQETQYF
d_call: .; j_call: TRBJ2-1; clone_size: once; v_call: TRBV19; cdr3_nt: TGTGCCAGTCAGTACGCTTTGGGGTTAGGCAATGAGCAGTTCTTC; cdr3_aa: CASQYALGLGNEQFF
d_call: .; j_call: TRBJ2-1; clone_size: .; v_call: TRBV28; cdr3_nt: TGTGCCAGCAGCAGCGGACAGCCCTCCTACAATGAGCAGTTCTTC; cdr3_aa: CASSSGQPSYNEQFF
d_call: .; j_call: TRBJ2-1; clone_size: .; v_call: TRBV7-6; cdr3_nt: TGTGCCAGCAGCTCCTCTCTCTACAATGAGCAGTTCTTC; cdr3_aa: CASSSSLYNEQFF
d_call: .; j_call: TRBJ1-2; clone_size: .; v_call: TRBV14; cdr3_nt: TGTGCCAGCAGCACTCGGGACGGAATCGACTATGGCTACACCTTC; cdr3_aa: CASSTRDGIDYGYTF
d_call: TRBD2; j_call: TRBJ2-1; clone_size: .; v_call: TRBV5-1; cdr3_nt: TGCGCCAGCAGCCCCGGGAGGTTCTCCTACAATGAGCAGTTCTTC; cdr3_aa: CASSPGRFSYNEQFF
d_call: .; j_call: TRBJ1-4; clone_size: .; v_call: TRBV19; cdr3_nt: TGTGCCAGTAGTGGGTACACAACTAATGAAAAACTGTTTTTT; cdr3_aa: CASSGYTTNEKLFF
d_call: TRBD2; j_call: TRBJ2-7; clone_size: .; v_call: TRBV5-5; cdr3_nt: TGTGCCAGCAGCCATCCGGGACTAGCGGGAGTAGAGCAGTACTTC; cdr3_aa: CASSHPGLAGVEQYF